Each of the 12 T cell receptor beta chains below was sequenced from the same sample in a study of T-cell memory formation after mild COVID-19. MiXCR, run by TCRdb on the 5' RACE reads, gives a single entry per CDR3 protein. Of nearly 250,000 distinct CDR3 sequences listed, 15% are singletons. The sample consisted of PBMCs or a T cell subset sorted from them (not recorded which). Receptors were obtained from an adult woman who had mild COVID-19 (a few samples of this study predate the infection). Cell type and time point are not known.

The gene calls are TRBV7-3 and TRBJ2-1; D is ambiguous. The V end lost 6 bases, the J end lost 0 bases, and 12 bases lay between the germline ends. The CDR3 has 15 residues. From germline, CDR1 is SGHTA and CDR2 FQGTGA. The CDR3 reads CASSPRPSSYNEQFF. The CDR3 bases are TGTGCCAGCAGTCCCAGACCGAGCTCCTACAATGAGCAGTTCTTC.

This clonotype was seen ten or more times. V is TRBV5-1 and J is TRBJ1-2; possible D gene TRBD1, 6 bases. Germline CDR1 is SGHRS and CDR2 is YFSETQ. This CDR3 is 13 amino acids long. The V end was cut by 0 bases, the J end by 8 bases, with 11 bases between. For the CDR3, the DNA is TGCGCCAGCAGCTTGGCCGGGACAAAAGGCTACACCTTC. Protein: CASSLAGTKGYTF. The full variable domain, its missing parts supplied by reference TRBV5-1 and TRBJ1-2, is KAGVTQTPRYLIKTRGQQVTLSCSPISGHRSVSWYQQTPGQGLQFLFEYFSETQRNKGNFPGRFSGRQFSNSRSEMNVSTLELGDSALYLCASSLAGTKGYTFGSGTRLTVV.

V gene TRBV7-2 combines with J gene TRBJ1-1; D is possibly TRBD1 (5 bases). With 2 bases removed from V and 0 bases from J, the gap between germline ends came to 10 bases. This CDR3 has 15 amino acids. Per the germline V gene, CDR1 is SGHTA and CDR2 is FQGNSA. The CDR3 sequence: CASSLRAGMNTEAFF. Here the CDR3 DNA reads TGTGCCAGCAGCTTAAGGGCAGGGATGAACACTGAAGCTTTCTTT.

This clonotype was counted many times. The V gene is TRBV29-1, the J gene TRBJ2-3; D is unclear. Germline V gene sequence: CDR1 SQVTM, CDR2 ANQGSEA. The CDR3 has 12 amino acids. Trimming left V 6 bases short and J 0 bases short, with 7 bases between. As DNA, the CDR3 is TGCAGCGTGAAACCTAGCACAGATACGCAGTATTTT. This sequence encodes CSVKPSTDTQYF.

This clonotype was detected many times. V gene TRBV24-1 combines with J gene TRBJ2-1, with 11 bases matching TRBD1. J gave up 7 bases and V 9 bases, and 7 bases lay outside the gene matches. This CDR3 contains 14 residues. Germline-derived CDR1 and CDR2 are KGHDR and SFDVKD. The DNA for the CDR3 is TGTGCCACCTCTCGGACAGGGGGCGTGAATGAGCAGTTCTTC. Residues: CATSRTGGVNEQFF.

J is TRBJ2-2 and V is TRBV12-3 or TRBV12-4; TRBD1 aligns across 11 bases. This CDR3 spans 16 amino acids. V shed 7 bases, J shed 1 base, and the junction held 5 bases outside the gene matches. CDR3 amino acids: CASTRDRGLNTGELFF. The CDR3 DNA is TGTGCCAGCACCCGGGACAGGGGGTTGAACACCGGGGAGCTGTTTTTT.

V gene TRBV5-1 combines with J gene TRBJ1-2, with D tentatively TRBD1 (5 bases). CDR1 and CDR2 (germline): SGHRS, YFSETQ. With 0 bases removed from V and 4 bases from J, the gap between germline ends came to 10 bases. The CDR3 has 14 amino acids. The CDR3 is CASSLGAGSYGYTF. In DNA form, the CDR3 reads TGCGCCAGCAGCTTGGGGGCAGGGTCCTATGGCTACACCTTC.

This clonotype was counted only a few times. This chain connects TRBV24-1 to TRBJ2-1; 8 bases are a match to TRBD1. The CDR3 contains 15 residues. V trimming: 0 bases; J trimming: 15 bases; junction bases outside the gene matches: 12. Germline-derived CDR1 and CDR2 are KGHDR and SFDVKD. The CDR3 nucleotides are TGTGCCACCAGTGATTTGAGGGGACAGGCGGAACAACTGTTCTTC. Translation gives CATSDLRGQAEQLFF.

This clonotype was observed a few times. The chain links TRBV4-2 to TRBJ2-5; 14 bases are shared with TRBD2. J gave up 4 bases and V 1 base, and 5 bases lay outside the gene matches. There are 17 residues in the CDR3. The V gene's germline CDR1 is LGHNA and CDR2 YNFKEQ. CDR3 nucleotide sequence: TGTGCCAGCAGCCAAGGACTAGCGGGAGGGCCGTCAGAGACCCAGTACTTC. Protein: CASSQGLAGGPSETQYF.

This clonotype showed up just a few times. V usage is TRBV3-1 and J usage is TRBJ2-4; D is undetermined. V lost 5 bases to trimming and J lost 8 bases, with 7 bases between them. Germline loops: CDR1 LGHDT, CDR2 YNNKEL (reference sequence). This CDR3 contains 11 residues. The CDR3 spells CASSLNYIQYF. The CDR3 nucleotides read TGTGCCAGCAGCTTGAATTACATTCAGTACTTC.

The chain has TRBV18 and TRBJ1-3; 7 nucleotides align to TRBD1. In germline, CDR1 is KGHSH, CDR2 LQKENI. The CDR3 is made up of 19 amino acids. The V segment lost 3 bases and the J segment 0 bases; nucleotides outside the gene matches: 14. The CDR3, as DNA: TGTGCCAGCTCACCTCCCAGATTCCGGACAGGAGGCTCTGGAAACACCATATATTTT. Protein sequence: CASSPPRFRTGGSGNTIYF.

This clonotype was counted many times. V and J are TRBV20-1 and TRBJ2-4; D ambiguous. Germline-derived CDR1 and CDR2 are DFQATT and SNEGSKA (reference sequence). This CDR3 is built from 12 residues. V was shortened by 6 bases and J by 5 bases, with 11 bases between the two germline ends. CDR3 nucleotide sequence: TGCAGTGCCTCCCGGGCAGAAAACATTCAGTACTTC. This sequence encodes CSASRAENIQYF.